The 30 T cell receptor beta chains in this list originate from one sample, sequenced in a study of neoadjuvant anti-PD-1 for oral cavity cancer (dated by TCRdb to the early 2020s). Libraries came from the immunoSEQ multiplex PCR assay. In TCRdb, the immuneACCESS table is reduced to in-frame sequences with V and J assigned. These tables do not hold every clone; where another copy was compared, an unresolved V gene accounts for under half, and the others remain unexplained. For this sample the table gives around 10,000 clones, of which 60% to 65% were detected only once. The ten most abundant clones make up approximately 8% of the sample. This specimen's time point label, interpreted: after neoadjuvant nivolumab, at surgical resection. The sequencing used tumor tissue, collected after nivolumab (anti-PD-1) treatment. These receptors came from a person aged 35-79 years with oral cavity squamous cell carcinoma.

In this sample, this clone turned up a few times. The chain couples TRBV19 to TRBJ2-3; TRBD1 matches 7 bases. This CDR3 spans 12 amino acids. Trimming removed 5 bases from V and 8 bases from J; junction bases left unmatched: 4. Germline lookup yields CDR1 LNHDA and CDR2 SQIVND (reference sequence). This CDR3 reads CASSARQGTQYF. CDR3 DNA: TGTGCCAGTAGTGCCCGACAGGGTACGCAGTATTTT.

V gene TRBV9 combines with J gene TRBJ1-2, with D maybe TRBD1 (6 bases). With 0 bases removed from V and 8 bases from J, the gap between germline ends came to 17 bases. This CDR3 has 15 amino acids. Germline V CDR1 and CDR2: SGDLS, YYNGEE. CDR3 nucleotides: TGTGCCAGCAGCGTAGGAGGACAGTTCTCCACGGGCTACACCTTC. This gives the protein CASSVGGQFSTGYTF.

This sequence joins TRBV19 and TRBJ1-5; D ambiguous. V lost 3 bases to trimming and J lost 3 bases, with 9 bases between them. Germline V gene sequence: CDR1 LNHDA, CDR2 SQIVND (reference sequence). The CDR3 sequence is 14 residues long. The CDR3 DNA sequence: TGTGCCAGTAGTATTGAAGGGTTCAATCAGCCCCAGCATTTT. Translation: CASSIEGFNQPQHF.

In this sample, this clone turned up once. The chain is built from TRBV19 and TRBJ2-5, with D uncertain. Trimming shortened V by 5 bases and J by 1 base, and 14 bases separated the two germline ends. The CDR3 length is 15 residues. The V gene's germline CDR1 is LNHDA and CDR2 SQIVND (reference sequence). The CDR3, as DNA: TGTGCCAGTAGTCCAGTTGGTAGCCCCCAAGAGACCCAGTACTTC. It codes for CASSPVGSPQETQYF.

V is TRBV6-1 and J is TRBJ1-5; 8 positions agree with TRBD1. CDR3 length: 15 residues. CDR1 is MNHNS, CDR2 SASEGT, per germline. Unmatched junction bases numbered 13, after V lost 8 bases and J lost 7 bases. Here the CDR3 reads CASSVVLTGEQPQHF. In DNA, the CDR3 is TGTGCCAGCTCCGTTGTTTTGACAGGGGAACAGCCCCAGCATTTT.

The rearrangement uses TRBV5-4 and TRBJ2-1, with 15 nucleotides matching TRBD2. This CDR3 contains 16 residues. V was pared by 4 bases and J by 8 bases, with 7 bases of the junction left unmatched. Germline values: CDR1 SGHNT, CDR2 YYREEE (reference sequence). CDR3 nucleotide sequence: TGTGCCAGCAGCCAAGGACTAGCGGGGGGGGTTGATGAGCAGTTCTTC. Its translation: CASSQGLAGGVDEQFF.

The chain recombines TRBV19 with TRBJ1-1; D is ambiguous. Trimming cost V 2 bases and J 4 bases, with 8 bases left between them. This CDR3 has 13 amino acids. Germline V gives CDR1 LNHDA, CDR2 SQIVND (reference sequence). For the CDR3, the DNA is TGTGCCAGTAGTATACAGGCGTCCACTGAAGCTTTCTTT. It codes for CASSIQASTEAFF.

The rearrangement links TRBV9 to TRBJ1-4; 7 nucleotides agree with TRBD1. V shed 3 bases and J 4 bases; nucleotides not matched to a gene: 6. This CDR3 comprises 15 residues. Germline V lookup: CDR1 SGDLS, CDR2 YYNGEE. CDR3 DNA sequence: TGTGCCAGCAGCGGACAGGGTGGGTTTAATGAAAAACTGTTTTTT. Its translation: CASSGQGGFNEKLFF.

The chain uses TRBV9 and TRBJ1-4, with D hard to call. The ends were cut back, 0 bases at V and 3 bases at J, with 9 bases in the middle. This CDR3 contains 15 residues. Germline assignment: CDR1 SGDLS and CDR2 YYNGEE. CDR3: CASSVEGRANEKLFF. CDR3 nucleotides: TGTGCCAGCAGCGTAGAAGGGAGAGCTAATGAAAAACTGTTTTTT.

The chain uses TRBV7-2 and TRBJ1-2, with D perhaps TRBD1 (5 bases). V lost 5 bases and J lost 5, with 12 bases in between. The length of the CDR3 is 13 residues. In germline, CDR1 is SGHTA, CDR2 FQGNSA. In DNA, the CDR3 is TGTGCCAGCAGCCCTCTCGGGGCATATGGCTACACCTTC. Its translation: CASSPLGAYGYTF. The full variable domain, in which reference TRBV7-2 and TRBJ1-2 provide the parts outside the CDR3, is GAGVSQSPSNKVTEKGKDVELRCDPISGHTALYWYRQSLGQGLEFLIYFQGNSAPDKSGLPSDRFSAERTGGSVSTLTIQRTQQEDSAVYLCASSPLGAYGYTFGSGTRLTVV.

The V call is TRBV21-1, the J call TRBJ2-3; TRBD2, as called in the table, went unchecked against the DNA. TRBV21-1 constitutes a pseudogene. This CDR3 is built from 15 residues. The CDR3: CASSTGVGGTDTQYF. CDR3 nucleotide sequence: TGTGCCAGCAGCACGGGCGTGGGGGGTACAGATACGCAGTATTTT.

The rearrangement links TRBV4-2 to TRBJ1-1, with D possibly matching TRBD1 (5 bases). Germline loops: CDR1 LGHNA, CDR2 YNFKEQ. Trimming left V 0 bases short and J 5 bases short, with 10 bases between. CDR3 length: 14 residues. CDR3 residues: CASSQEWGKTEAFF. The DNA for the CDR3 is TGTGCCAGCAGCCAAGAATGGGGGAAGACTGAAGCTTTCTTT.

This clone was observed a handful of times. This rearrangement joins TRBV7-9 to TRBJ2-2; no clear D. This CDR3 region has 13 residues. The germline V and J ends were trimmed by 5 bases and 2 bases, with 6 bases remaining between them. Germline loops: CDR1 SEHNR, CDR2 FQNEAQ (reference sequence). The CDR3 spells CASSPRNTGELFF. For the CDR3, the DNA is TGTGCCAGCAGCCCTCGAAACACCGGGGAGCTGTTTTTT. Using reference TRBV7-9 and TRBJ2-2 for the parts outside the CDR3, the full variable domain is DTGVSQNPRHKITKRGQNVTFRCDPISEHNRLYWYRQTLGQGPEFLTYFQNEAQLEKSRLLSDRFSAERPKGSFSTLEIQRTEQGDSAMYLCASSPRNTGELFFGEGSRLTVL.

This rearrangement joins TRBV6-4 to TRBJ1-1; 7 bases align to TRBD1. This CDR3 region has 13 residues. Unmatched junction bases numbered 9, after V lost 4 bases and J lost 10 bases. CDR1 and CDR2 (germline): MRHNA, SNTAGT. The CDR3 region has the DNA TGTGCCAGCAGTGGAGCAGGGGGGCGGTCAGCTTTCTTT. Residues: CASSGAGGRSAFF.

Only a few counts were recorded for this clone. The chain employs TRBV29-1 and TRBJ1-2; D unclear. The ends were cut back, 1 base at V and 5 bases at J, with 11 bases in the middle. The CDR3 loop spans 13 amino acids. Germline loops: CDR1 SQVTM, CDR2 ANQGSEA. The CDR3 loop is CSVEAQVGYGYTF. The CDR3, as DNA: TGCAGCGTTGAAGCCCAGGTCGGGTATGGCTACACCTTC.

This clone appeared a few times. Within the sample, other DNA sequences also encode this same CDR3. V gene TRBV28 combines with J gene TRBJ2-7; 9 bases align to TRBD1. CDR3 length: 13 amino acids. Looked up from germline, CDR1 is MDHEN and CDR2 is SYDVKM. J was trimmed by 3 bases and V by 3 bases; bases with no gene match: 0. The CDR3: CASSLDRGYEQYF. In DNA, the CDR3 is TGTGCCAGCAGTTTGGACAGGGGCTACGAGCAGTACTTC. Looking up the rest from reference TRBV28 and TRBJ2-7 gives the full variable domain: DVKVTQSSRYLVKRTGEKVFLECVQDMDHENMFWYRQDPGLGLRLIYFSYDVKMKEKGDIPEGYSVSREKKERFSLILESASTNQTSMYLCASSLDRGYEQYFGPGTRLTVT.

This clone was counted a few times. The CDR3 loop is CASSRTSGGSYEQYF. CDR3 bases: TGTGCCAGCTCCCGCACCAGCGGGGGTTCCTACGAGCAGTACTTC. V is TRBV7-2 and J is TRBJ2-7, with 8 nucleotides matching TRBD2. The CDR3 runs to 15 residues. The junction had 10 bases not matched to a gene; V was cut back by 8 bases and J by 1 base. Germline lookup yields CDR1 SGHTA and CDR2 FQGNSA.

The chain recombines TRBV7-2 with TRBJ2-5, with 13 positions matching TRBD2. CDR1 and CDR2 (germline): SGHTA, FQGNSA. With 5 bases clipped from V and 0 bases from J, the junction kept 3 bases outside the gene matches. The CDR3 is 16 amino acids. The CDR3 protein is CASSQTSGGYQETQYF. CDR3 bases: TGTGCCAGCAGCCAGACTAGCGGGGGGTACCAAGAGACCCAGTACTTC. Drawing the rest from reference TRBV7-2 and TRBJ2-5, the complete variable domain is GAGVSQSPSNKVTEKGKDVELRCDPISGHTALYWYRQSLGQGLEFLIYFQGNSAPDKSGLPSDRFSAERTGGSVSTLTIQRTQQEDSAVYLCASSQTSGGYQETQYFGPGTRLLVL.

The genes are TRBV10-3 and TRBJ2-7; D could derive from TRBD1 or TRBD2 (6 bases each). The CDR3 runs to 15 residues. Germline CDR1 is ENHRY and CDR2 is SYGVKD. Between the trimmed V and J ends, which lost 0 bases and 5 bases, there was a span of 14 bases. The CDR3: CAISESGGRNNEQYF. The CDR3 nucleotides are TGTGCCATCAGTGAGTCAGGGGGGCGCAACAACGAGCAGTACTTC.

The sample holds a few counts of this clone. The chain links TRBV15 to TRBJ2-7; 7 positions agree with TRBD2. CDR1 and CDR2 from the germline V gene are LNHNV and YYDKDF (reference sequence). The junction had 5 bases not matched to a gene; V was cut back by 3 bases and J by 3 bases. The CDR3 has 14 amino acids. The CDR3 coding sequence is TGTGCCACCAGCAGGGGGACTAAGGGCTACGAGCAGTACTTC. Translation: CATSRGTKGYEQYF.

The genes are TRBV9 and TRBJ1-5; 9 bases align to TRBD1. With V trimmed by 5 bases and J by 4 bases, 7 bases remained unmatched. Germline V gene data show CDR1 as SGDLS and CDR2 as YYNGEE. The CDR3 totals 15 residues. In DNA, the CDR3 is TGTGCCAGCAGTGAGGACAGGGGTACGAATCAGCCCCAGCATTTT. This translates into CASSEDRGTNQPQHF. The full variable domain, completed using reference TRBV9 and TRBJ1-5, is DSGVTQTPKHLITATGQRVTLRCSPRSGDLSVYWYQQSLDQGLQFLIQYYNGEERAKGNILERFSAQQFPDLHSELNLSSLELGDSALYFCASSEDRGTNQPQHFGDGTRLSIL.

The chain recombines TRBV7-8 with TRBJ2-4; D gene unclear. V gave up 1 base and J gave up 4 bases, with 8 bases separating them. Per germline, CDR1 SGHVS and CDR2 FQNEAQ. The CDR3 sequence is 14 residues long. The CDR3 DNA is TGTGCCAGCAGCTTAGAGGCCGGAAAAAACATTCAGTACTTC. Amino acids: CASSLEAGKNIQYF.

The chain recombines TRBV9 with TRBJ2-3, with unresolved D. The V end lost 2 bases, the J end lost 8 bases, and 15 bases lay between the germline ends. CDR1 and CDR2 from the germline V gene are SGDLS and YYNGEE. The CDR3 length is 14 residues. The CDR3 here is CASSVDGSLATQYF. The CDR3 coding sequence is TGTGCCAGCAGCGTCGACGGGTCCTTAGCTACGCAGTATTTT.

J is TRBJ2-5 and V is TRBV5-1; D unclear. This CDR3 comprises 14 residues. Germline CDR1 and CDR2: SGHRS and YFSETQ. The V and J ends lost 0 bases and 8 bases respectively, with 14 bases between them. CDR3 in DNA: TGCGCCAGCAGCTTGGGCTCTGCCGCGGAAACCCAGTACTTC. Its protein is CASSLGSAAETQYF.

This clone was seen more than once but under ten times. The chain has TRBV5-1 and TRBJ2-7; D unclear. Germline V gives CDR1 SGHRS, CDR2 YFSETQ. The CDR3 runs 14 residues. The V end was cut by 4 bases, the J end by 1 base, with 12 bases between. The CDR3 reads CASSGPAYSYEQYF. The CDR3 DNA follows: TGCGCCAGCAGCGGCCCGGCATATTCCTACGAGCAGTACTTC.

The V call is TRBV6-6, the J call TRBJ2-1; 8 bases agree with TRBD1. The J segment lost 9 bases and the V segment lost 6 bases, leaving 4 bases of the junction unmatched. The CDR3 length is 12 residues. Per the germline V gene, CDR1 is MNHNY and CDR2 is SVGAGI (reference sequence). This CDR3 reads CASRLDRGEQFF. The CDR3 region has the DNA TGTGCCAGCAGACTTGACAGGGGTGAGCAGTTCTTC.

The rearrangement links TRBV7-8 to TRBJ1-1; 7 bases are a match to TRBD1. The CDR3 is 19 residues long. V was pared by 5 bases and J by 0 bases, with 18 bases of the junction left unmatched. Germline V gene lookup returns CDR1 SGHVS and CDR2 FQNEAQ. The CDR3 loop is CASSHLPGQRIALNTEAFF. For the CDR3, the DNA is TGTGCCAGCAGCCACCTACCGGGACAGCGGATCGCACTGAACACTGAAGCTTTCTTT. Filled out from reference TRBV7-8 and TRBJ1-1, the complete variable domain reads GAGVSQSPRYKVAKRGQDVALRCDPISGHVSLFWYQQALGQGPEFLTYFQNEAQLDKSGLPSDRFFAERPEGSVSTLKIQRTQQEDSAVYLCASSHLPGQRIALNTEAFFGQGTRLTVV.

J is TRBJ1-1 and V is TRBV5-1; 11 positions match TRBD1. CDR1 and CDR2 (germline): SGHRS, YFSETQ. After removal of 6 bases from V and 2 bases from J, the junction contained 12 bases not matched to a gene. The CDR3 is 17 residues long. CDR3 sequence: CASKVGQGVTVNTEAFF. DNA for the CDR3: TGCGCCAGCAAAGTGGGACAGGGGGTTACGGTAAACACTGAAGCTTTCTTT.

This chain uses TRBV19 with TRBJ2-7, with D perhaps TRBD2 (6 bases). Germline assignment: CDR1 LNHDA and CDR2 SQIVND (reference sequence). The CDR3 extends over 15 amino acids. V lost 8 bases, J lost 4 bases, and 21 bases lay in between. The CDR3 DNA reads TGTGCCAGTGTCAGGACCCTAGCGAACCAATACGAGCAGTACTTC. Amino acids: CASVRTLANQYEQYF.

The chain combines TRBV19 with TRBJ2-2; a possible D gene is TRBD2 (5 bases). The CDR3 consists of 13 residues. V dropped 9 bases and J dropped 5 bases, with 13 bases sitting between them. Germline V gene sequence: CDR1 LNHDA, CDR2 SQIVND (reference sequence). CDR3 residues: CASAIARTGELFF. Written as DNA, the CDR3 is TGTGCCAGCGCTATAGCGAGGACCGGGGAGCTGTTTTTT.